Shown below are 19 T cell receptor beta chains from a single sample sequenced in a study of shared clonotypes between healthy human individuals. Profiled with immunoSEQ multiplex PCR; TCRdb holds only in-frame clones, not every one. The table lists roughly 400,000 clones, 95% to 97% of them singletons. The sequencing input was memory CD8+ T cells sorted from blood. Subset meaning: CD45RO+ cells pooled with CCR7-negative TemRA cells. These receptor sequences come from a man aged 25 to 45 in good health.

The rearrangement joins TRBV2 to TRBJ1-2; D not certain. Trimming removed 2 bases at V and 1 base at J, with 5 bases between. The CDR3 is made up of 13 amino acids. CDR1 and CDR2 (germline): SNHLY, FYNNEI. DNA of the CDR3: TGTGCCAGCAGTGAACAGGTTAACTATGGCTACACCTTC. Amino acids: CASSEQVNYGYTF.

This clone was seen a single time. The chain recombines TRBV2 with TRBJ1-4; D unresolved. Trimming took 3 bases from V and 5 from J, leaving 10 bases between them. The CDR3 sequence is 14 residues long. CDR1 SNHLY and CDR2 FYNNEI come from the germline V gene. The CDR3 loop reads CASSDQLPNEKLFF. CDR3 in DNA: TGTGCCAGCAGTGACCAGTTACCCAATGAAAAACTGTTTTTT. The complete variable domain, with remaining parts taken from reference TRBV2 and TRBJ1-4, reads EPEVTQTPSHQVTQMGQEVILRCVPISNHLYFYWYRQILGQKVEFLVSFYNNEISEKSEIFDDQFSVERPDGSNFTLKIRSTKLEDSAMYFCASSDQLPNEKLFFGSGTQLSVL.

This clone was detected once. This chain links TRBV10-3 with TRBJ2-1, with 8 nucleotides matching TRBD2. CDR3 length: 12 amino acids. Germline CDR1 is ENHRY and CDR2 is SYGVKD. The CDR3 sequence is CACSPSGNEQFF. CDR3 sequence (DNA): TGTGCGTGCAGCCCTAGCGGGAATGAGCAGTTCTTC.

The gene calls are TRBV9 and TRBJ2-1; the D is unclear. Germline V gives CDR1 SGDLS, CDR2 YYNGEE. The ends were cut back, 1 base at V and 5 bases at J, with 13 bases in the middle. This CDR3 has 15 amino acids. The DNA for the CDR3 is TGTGCCAGCAGCGTAAACGGTCAGAGGAACAATGAGCAGTTCTTC. Its translation is CASSVNGQRNNEQFF.

This chain joins TRBV6-5 and TRBJ2-7; TRBD2 matches at 15 bases. The V gene end was trimmed by 6 bases and the J gene end by 7 bases; junction bases not matched to a gene: 7. Germline V lookup: CDR1 MNHEY, CDR2 SVGAGI. The CDR3 is 15 residues long. This chain's CDR3 is CASRVRTSGREEQYF. CDR3 in DNA: TGTGCCAGCAGGGTTAGGACTAGCGGGAGGGAAGAGCAGTACTTC.

The rearrangement links TRBV7-9 to TRBJ1-1; D might be TRBD1 (5 bases). Germline CDR1 SEHNR, CDR2 FQNEAQ (reference sequence). V lost 3 bases and J 1 base, leaving 6 bases between the germline ends. The CDR3 is 13 residues long. The CDR3, as DNA: TGTGCCAGCAGCTTTCAGGGGAACACTGAAGCTTTCTTT. Amino acids: CASSFQGNTEAFF.

This clone was found once. The rearrangement links TRBV23-1 to TRBJ2-7; 7 bases agree with TRBD1. TRBV23-1 is noted as an ORF with a role that remains uncertain. V lost 4 bases to trimming and J lost 4 bases; unmatched junction nucleotides: 7. CDR3 size: 14 residues. The CDR3 bases are TGCGCCAGCAGTCTCGGGGACAGCTCGTACGAGCAGTACTTC. Translating gives CASSLGDSSYEQYF.

The CDR3 nucleotides read TGTGCCAGCAGCCTAACCCATCTCAGGGGAGGGCAGCCCCAGCATTTT. Translation: CASSLTHLRGGQPQHF. The chain recombines TRBV5-5 with TRBJ1-5, with TRBD1 as a possible D gene (6 bases). Germline V CDR1 and CDR2: SGHKS, YYEKEE (reference sequence). CDR3 length: 16 amino acids. Between the trimmed V and J ends, which lost 4 bases and 7 bases, there was a span of 21 bases.

The rearrangement uses TRBV28 and TRBJ2-3; possible D gene TRBD2, 5 bases. This CDR3 has 12 amino acids. In germline, CDR1 is MDHEN, CDR2 SYDVKM. V dropped 6 bases and J dropped 10 bases, with 14 bases sitting between them. CDR3 sequence (DNA): TGTGCCAGCAGAAGCGGAGCGATTGCGCAGTATTTT. It yields the protein CASRSGAIAQYF.

The chain recombines TRBV19 with TRBJ2-2; the D gene is possibly TRBD2 (5 bases). Between the trimmed V and J ends, which lost 3 bases and 6 bases, there was a span of 8 bases. Germline CDR1 reads LNHDA; CDR2 reads SQIVND (reference sequence). The CDR3 length is 13 residues. Here the CDR3 reads CASSIPEAGELFF. In nucleotides, the CDR3 is TGTGCCAGTAGTATCCCGGAGGCCGGGGAGCTGTTTTTT. Full variable domain (rest looked up from reference TRBV19 and TRBJ2-2): DGGITQSPKYLFRKEGQNVTLSCEQNLNHDAMYWYRQDPGQGLRLIYYSQIVNDFQKGDIAEGYSVSREKKESFPLTVTSAQKNPTAFYLCASSIPEAGELFFGEGSRLTVL.

V gene TRBV28 combines with J gene TRBJ2-5; 9 positions agree with TRBD1. V lost 6 bases and J lost 5; bases outside the gene matches: 16. The CDR3 loop spans 17 amino acids. Germline lookup yields CDR1 MDHEN and CDR2 SYDVKM. The CDR3 reads CASSPLRPGTGRETQYF. The CDR3 DNA sequence: TGTGCCAGCAGCCCATTACGACCTGGGACAGGGAGGGAGACCCAGTACTTC.

This chain's CDR3 is CASTQGTGNTGELFF. CDR3 coding DNA: TGTGCCAGCACCCAGGGGACAGGGAACACCGGGGAGCTGTTTTTT. The V call is TRBV28, the J call TRBJ2-2, with 8 bases identical to TRBD1. The CDR3 has 15 residues. V lost 7 bases, J lost 1 base, and 5 bases stayed unmatched. Germline V CDR1 and CDR2: MDHEN, SYDVKM.

The J gene is TRBJ2-4, the V gene TRBV6-1; a weak D match, TRBD2 (6 bases). The ends were cut back, 8 bases at V and 4 bases at J, with 18 bases in the middle. The germline V gene has CDR1 MNHNS and CDR2 SASEGT. The CDR3 runs 15 residues. CDR3 nucleotide sequence: TGTGCCAGCTCCCCCCTGGGCGGGACTAAAAACATTCAGTACTTC. Its protein is CASSPLGGTKNIQYF.

The genes are TRBV18 and TRBJ2-3; 10 bases match TRBD1. CDR3 length: 14 residues. Germline V lookup: CDR1 KGHSH, CDR2 LQKENI. The V and J ends lost 3 bases and 4 bases, in that order; junction bases with no gene match: 1. CDR3 bases: TGTGCCAGCTCACCGGGACAGGGGCCAGATACGCAGTATTTT. Translation gives CASSPGQGPDTQYF. The entire variable domain, with the rest obtained from reference TRBV18 and TRBJ2-3, is as follows: NAGVMQNPRHLVRRRGQEARLRCSPMKGHSHVYWYRQLPEEGLKFMVYLQKENIIDESGMPKERFSAEFPKEGPSILRIQQVVRGDSAAYFCASSPGQGPDTQYFGPGTRLTVL.

This chain uses TRBV18 with TRBJ2-1; D uncertain. Trimming removed 2 bases at V and 1 base at J, with 9 bases between. The germline V gene encodes CDR1 KGHSH and CDR2 LQKENI. This CDR3 is 15 amino acids long. The CDR3 sequence: CASSPFQESYNEQFF. CDR3 sequence (DNA): TGTGCCAGCTCACCATTCCAAGAATCCTACAATGAGCAGTTCTTC.

The chain recombines TRBV5-1 with TRBJ2-7; 10 nucleotides line up with TRBD2. This CDR3 has 16 amino acids. With V trimmed by 1 base and J by 3 bases, 7 bases remained unmatched. Germline assignment: CDR1 SGHRS and CDR2 YFSETQ. CDR3 sequence reads: CASSLFPLAGVYEQYF. The CDR3 DNA sequence: TGCGCCAGCAGCTTGTTTCCCCTAGCGGGAGTCTACGAGCAGTACTTC.

V is TRBV7-3 and J is TRBJ2-2; tentatively, D is TRBD1 (6 bases). The CDR3 covers 16 residues. The V gene's germline CDR1 is SGHTA and CDR2 FQGTGA. V gave up 6 bases and J gave up 2 bases, with 16 bases separating them. CDR3 residues: CASRKTGFSNTGELFF. CDR3 DNA: TGTGCCAGCAGAAAGACAGGTTTTTCTAACACCGGGGAGCTGTTTTTT.

This chain links TRBV18 with TRBJ2-7, with TRBD1 matching 8 bases. Germline values: CDR1 KGHSH, CDR2 LQKENI. The CDR3 extends over 14 amino acids. The J segment lost 2 bases and the V segment lost 4 bases, leaving 4 bases of the junction unmatched. The CDR3 protein is CASSRGQGTYEQYF. The CDR3, as DNA: TGTGCCAGCTCACGAGGACAGGGAACCTACGAGCAGTACTTC. Drawing the rest from reference TRBV18 and TRBJ2-7, the complete variable domain is NAGVMQNPRHLVRRRGQEARLRCSPMKGHSHVYWYRQLPEEGLKFMVYLQKENIIDESGMPKERFSAEFPKEGPSILRIQQVVRGDSAAYFCASSRGQGTYEQYFGPGTRLTVT.

The genes are TRBV27 and TRBJ2-7, with 10 nucleotides matching TRBD2. CDR3 length: 18 residues. V shed 8 bases, J shed 6 bases, and the junction held 22 bases outside the gene matches. Germline loops: CDR1 MNHEY, CDR2 SMNVEV (reference sequence). The CDR3 coding sequence is TGTGCCAGCCAAGCTAGCGGGAGTCTTCAGCTGCGTAGTCGCGAGCAGTACTTC. Translating gives CASQASGSLQLRSREQYF.